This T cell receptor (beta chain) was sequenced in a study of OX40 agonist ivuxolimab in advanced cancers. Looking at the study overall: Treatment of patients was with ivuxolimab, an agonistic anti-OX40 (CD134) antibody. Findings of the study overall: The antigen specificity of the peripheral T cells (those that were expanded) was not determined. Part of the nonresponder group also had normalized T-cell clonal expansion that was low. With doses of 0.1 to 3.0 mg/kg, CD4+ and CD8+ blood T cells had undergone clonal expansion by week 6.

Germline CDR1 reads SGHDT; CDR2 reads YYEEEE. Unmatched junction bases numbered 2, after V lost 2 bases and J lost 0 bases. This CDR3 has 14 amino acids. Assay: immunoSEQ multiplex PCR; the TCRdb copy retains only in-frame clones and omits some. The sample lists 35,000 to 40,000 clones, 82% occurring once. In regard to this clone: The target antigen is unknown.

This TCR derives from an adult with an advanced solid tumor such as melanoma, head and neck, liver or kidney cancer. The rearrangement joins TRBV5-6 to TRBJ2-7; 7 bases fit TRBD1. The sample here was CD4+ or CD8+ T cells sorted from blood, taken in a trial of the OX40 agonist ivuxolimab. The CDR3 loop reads CASSLTGVSYEQYF. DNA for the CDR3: TGTGCCAGCAGCTTAACAGGGGTCTCCTACGAGCAGTACTTC.